These 14 T cell receptor beta chains came from one sample sequenced in a study of T cell changes during pregnancy in multiple sclerosis. Data came from immunoSEQ multiplex PCR; TCRdb stores just in-frame clones and leaves some out. The sample lists just under 20,000 clones; 86% were seen once. The sample consisted of CD8+ T cells from peripheral blood mononuclear cells, taken in the third trimester of pregnancy. Receptors were obtained from a female donor in good health, enrolled as a control in a pregnancy study.

By share, this clone ranks as medium-sized (0.01 to 0.1%). This chain links TRBV5-1 with TRBJ1-4; 9 nucleotides agree with TRBD1. This CDR3 spans 15 amino acids. J was trimmed by 10 bases and V by 0 bases; bases with no gene match: 7. CDR1 and CDR2 (germline): SGHRS, YFSETQ. The CDR3 is CASSLESGQGGKLFF. Here the CDR3 DNA reads TGCGCCAGCAGCTTGGAGTCGGGACAGGGAGGAAAACTGTTTTTT.

The rearrangement joins TRBV13 to TRBJ2-1; the match to TRBD1 covers 11 bases. CDR1 and CDR2 (germline): PRHDT, FYEKMQ (reference sequence). The CDR3 is 16 residues long. The V segment lost 5 bases and the J segment 10 bases; nucleotides outside the gene matches: 13. Here the CDR3 DNA reads TGTGCCAGCAGCACCCGGACAGGGGGCACCCCCTCGGAGCAGTTCTTC. It codes for CASSTRTGGTPSEQFF.

This clone occurred once. The chain uses TRBV11-2 and TRBJ1-1; D unclear. CDR1 is SGHAT and CDR2 is FQNNGV in the germline V gene. This CDR3 is 12 amino acids long. The V and J ends lost 5 bases and 6 bases respectively, with 10 bases between them. In DNA, the CDR3 is TGTGCCAGCAGCGGCCGGGGAGCTGAAGCTTTCTTT. Its protein is CASSGRGAEAFF.

V and J are TRBV29-1 and TRBJ2-7; 9 positions agree with TRBD1. Trimming took 4 bases from V and 6 from J; bases not matched to a gene: 4. The CDR3 totals 12 residues. The V gene's germline CDR1 is SQVTM and CDR2 ANQGSEA. CDR3 loop: CSVGGQGSEQYF. The DNA for the CDR3 is TGCAGCGTTGGGGGACAGGGAAGCGAGCAGTACTTC.

This clone was observed once. V usage is TRBV4-3 and J usage is TRBJ1-5; D not resolved. Between the trimmed V and J ends, which lost 0 bases and 0 bases, there was a span of 15 bases. The CDR3 is made up of 18 amino acids. Germline CDR1 LGHNA, CDR2 YSLEER. CDR3 sequence: CASSQDRSQSYSNQPQHF. The CDR3 nucleotides read TGCGCCAGCAGCCAAGATCGGAGTCAGTCGTATAGCAATCAGCCCCAGCATTTT.

This sequence joins TRBV4-1 and TRBJ1-1; D may be TRBD1 (5 bases). Germline-derived CDR1 and CDR2 are MGHRA and YSYEKL. This CDR3 spans 16 amino acids. V was trimmed by 1 base and J by 4 bases, leaving 16 bases between them. The CDR3, as DNA: TGCGCCAGCAGCCAAGCCGCTGGGGCTCGATCCACTGAAGCTTTCTTT. This codes for CASSQAAGARSTEAFF.

This clone appeared once. This chain joins TRBV4-2 and TRBJ2-3, with 8 bases fitting TRBD2. In germline, CDR1 is LGHNA, CDR2 YNFKEQ. The CDR3 sequence is 15 residues long. The trim removed 0 bases at V and 5 bases at J, leaving 4 bases unmatched. Here the CDR3 reads CASSQERGGVDTQYF. The CDR3 DNA reads TGTGCCAGCAGCCAAGAACGGGGGGGCGTAGATACGCAGTATTTT.

The chain links TRBV6-5 to TRBJ2-7, with 7 nucleotides matching TRBD1. Per the germline V gene, CDR1 is MNHEY and CDR2 is SVGAGI. The CDR3 runs 15 residues. J lost 3 bases, V lost 6 bases, and 11 bases had no gene match. The CDR3 sequence is CASSPLWGQLYEQYF. For the CDR3, the DNA is TGTGCCAGCAGCCCCCTGTGGGGACAGCTCTACGAGCAGTACTTC.

This CDR3 is CASSQDQGDPRGNEQFF. Here the CDR3 DNA reads TGCGCCAGCAGCCAAGATCAGGGGGACCCACGGGGCAATGAGCAGTTCTTC. This chain connects TRBV4-3 to TRBJ2-1; 7 nucleotides line up with TRBD1. Germline V gene data show CDR1 as LGHNA and CDR2 as YSLEER. Trimming at V came to 0 bases and at J to 6 bases, leaving 11 bases not matched to a gene. This CDR3 is built from 17 residues.

The CDR3 DNA sequence: TGTGCCAGCAGTTTGTCACAAACTAATGAAAAACTGTTTTTT. Translation: CASSLSQTNEKLFF. The chain joins TRBV27 to TRBJ1-4; no reliable D call. The germline V gene has CDR1 MNHEY and CDR2 SMNVEV (reference sequence). The CDR3 length is 14 residues. V was trimmed by 3 bases and J by 1 base, leaving 6 bases between them.

This chain links TRBV10-2 with TRBJ2-1; weak D call: TRBD2 (5 bases). The length of the CDR3 is 15 residues. V was trimmed by 6 bases and J by 2 bases, leaving 14 bases between them. Germline lookup yields CDR1 WSHSY and CDR2 SAAADI. CDR3 sequence reads: CASRRDSDPYNEQFF. The DNA for the CDR3 is TGCGCCAGCAGACGTGATAGCGACCCCTACAATGAGCAGTTCTTC.

This clone was detected only once. The chain combines TRBV7-8 with TRBJ2-1; TRBD1 agrees at 10 bases. The ends lost 2 bases at V and 2 bases at J; junction bases unmatched: 3. CDR1 is SGHVS and CDR2 is FQNEAQ in the germline V gene. The CDR3 sequence is 16 residues long. CDR3 nucleotides: TGTGCCAGCAGCTTAACGACAGGGGGCACCTACAATGAGCAGTTCTTC. It specifies CASSLTTGGTYNEQFF.

The J gene is TRBJ2-6, the V gene TRBV2; TRBD1 matches at 7 bases. The CDR3 has 17 amino acids. The germline gives CDR1 SNHLY, CDR2 FYNNEI. J was trimmed by 1 base and V by 3 bases; bases with no gene match: 6. CDR3: CASSDRQGRSGANVLTF. DNA of the CDR3: TGTGCCAGCAGTGACCGACAGGGCCGGTCTGGGGCCAACGTCCTGACTTTC.

The V and J genes are TRBV9 and TRBJ1-5; D ambiguous. This CDR3 comprises 14 residues. V was cut by 3 bases and J by 2 bases, with 9 bases left in between. The germline CDR1 and CDR2 sequences are SGDLS and YYNGEE. CDR3 protein: CASSAGWGNQPQHF. The CDR3, as DNA: TGTGCCAGCAGCGCGGGGTGGGGCAATCAGCCCCAGCATTTT. Drawing the rest from reference TRBV9 and TRBJ1-5, the complete variable domain is DSGVTQTPKHLITATGQRVTLRCSPRSGDLSVYWYQQSLDQGLQFLIQYYNGEERAKGNILERFSAQQFPDLHSELNLSSLELGDSALYFCASSAGWGNQPQHFGDGTRLSIL.